These T cell receptor beta chains were read from a single sample in a study of blood T cell repertoires in COVID-19. The method was immunoSEQ multiplex PCR; TCRdb's version includes in-frame clones alone and lacks a portion of them. Of fewer than 250,000 clones listed, 70% to 85% are singletons. The sample taken for sequencing was PBMCs or T cells enriched from blood (not recorded which). Receptors were obtained from a woman aged 25 to 39 who had recovered from COVID-19. CDR3s include the opening cysteine and the closing phenylalanine or tryptophan. Each record gives: CDR3 length, D gene, V gene, J gene, clone size, CDR3 DNA, CDR3 protein. A D gene is named only where the DNA matches it firmly. The size of a clone is reported for some rows only, either as once, few or many, or as a class for expanded clones.

16,TRBD2,TRBV29-1,TRBJ2-5,-,TGCAGCGTTGTTGGACTAGCGGGAAGCCACCAAGAGACCCAGTACTTC,CSVVGLAGSHQETQYF
14,-,TRBV5-5,TRBJ2-3,-,TGTGCCAGCAGCTCGTTGGGAACAGGTCGTACGCAGTATTTT,CASSSLGTGRTQYF
17,-,TRBV2,TRBJ1-5,-,TGTGCCAGCAGATCTGTCGGGGCGGGGTACGGCAATCAGCCCCAGCATTTT,CASRSVGAGYGNQPQHF
9,-,TRBV23-1,TRBJ1-2,-,TGCGCCTCCCCATATGGCTACACCTTC,CASPYGYTF
15,TRBD2,TRBV20-1,TRBJ2-5,few,TGCAGTGCTAGTCATGGGGGGGGACCCTCGGAGACCCAGTACTTC,CSASHGGGPSETQYF
14,TRBD1,TRBV28,TRBJ2-7,-,TGTGCCAGCAGTTTACGGGACAGGGGCTACGAGCAGTACTTC,CASSLRDRGYEQYF
14,TRBD1,TRBV14,TRBJ1-1,-,TGTGCCAGCAGCCATCGAGGGGGCACAATGGAAGCTTTCTTT,CASSHRGGTMEAFF
14,TRBD1,TRBV2,TRBJ1-1,-,TGTGCCAGCAGCCGGACAGGGGGGAGAACTGAAGCTTTCTTT,CASSRTGGRTEAFF
18,TRBD2,TRBV24-1,TRBJ2-2,-,TGTGCCACCAGTGATTTGCGGGGAGCGGGAGCAAACACCGGGGAGCTGTTTTTT,CATSDLRGAGANTGELFF
15,-,TRBV11-1,TRBJ1-1,-,TGTGCCAGCAGCCCTCGGACGGGGAAAAACACTGAAGCTTTCTTT,CASSPRTGKNTEAFF
16,TRBD2,TRBV28,TRBJ2-2,-,TGTGCCAGCAGCCGGAGACTAGCGGGAGGAGCGGGGGAGCTGTTTTTT,CASSRRLAGGAGELFF